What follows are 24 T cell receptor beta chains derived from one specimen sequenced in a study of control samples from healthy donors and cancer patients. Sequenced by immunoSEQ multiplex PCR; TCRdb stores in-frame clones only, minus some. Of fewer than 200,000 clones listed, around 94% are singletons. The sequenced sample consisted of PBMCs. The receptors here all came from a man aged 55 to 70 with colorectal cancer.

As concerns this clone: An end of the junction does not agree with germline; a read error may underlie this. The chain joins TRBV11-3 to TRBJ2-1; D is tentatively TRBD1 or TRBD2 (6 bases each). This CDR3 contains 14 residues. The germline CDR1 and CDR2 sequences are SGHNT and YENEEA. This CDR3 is CASSLEGGRNEQFF. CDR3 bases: TGTGCCAGCAGCCTAGAGGGGGGTAGAAATGAGCAGTTCTTC. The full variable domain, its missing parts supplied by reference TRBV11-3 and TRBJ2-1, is EAGVVQSPRYKIIEKKQPVAFWCNPISGHNTLYWYLQNLGQGPELLIRYENEEAVDDSQLPKDRFSAERLKGVDSTLKIQPAELGDSAVYLCASSLEGGRNEQFFGPGTRLTVL.

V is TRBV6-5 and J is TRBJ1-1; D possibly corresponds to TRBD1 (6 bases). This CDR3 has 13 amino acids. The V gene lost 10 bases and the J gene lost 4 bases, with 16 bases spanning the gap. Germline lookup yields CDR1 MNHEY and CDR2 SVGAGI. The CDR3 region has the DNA TGTGCCACCTCGGGACACCTTGCCACTGAAGCTTTCTTT. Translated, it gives CATSGHLATEAFF.

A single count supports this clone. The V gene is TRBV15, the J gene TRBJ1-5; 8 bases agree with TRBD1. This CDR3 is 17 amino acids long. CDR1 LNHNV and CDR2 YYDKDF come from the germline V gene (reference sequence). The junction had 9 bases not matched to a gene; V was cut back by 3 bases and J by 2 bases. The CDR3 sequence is CATSRVQGEVGNQPQHF. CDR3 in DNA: TGTGCCACCAGCAGGGTACAGGGGGAAGTGGGCAATCAGCCCCAGCATTTT.

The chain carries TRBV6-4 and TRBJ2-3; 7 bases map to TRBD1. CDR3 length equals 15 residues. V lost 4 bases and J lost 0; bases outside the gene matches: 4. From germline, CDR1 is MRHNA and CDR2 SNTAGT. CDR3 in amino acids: CASSVTGVSTDTQYF. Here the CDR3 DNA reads TGTGCCAGCAGTGTTACAGGGGTCAGCACAGATACGCAGTATTTT.

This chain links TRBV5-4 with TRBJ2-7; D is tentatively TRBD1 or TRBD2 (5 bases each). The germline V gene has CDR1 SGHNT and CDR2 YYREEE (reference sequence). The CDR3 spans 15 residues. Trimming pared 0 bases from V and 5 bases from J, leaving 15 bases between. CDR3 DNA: TGTGCCAGCAGCTTGGACTCTGGGGGTACCAACGAGCAGTACTTC. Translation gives CASSLDSGGTNEQYF.

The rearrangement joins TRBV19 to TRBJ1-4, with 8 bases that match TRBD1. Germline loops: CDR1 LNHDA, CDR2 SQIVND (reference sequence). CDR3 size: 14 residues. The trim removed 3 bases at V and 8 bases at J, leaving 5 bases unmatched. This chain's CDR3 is CASSIGQGGEKLFF. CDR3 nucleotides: TGTGCCAGTAGTATTGGACAGGGTGGCGAAAAACTGTTTTTT. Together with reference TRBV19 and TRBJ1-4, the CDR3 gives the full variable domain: DGGITQSPKYLFRKEGQNVTLSCEQNLNHDAMYWYRQDPGQGLRLIYYSQIVNDFQKGDIAEGYSVSREKKESFPLTVTSAQKNPTAFYLCASSIGQGGEKLFFGSGTQLSVL.

This chain's CDR3 is CASSWPQGEPTDTQYF. For the CDR3, the DNA is TGTGCCAGCAGCTGGCCACAGGGGGAGCCCACAGATACGCAGTATTTT. The V and J genes are TRBV11-2 and TRBJ2-3; TRBD1 matches at 8 bases. Germline assignment: CDR1 SGHAT and CDR2 FQNNGV. The CDR3 sequence is 16 residues long. V lost 4 bases to trimming and J lost 2 bases; unmatched junction nucleotides: 8.

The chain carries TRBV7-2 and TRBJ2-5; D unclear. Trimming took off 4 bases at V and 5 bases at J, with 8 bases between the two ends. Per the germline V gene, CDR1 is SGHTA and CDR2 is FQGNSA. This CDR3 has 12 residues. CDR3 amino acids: CASSSSRETQYF. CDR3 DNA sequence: TGTGCCAGCAGCTCTTCTCGGGAGACCCAGTACTTC.

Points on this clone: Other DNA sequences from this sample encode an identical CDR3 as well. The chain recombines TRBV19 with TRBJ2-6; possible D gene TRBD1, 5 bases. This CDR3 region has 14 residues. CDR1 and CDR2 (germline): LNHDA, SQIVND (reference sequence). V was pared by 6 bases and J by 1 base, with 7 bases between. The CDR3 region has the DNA TGTGCCAGTAGCAGGGATTCTGGGGCCAACGTCCTGACTTTC. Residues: CASSRDSGANVLTF. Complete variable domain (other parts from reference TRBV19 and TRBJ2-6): DGGITQSPKYLFRKEGQNVTLSCEQNLNHDAMYWYRQDPGQGLRLIYYSQIVNDFQKGDIAEGYSVSREKKESFPLTVTSAQKNPTAFYLCASSRDSGANVLTFGAGSRLTVL.

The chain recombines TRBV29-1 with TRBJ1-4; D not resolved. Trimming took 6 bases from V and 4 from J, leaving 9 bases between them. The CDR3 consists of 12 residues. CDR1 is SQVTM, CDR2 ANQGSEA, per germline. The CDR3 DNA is TGCAGCGTACGATCGGGTAATGAAAAACTGTTTTTT. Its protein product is CSVRSGNEKLFF.

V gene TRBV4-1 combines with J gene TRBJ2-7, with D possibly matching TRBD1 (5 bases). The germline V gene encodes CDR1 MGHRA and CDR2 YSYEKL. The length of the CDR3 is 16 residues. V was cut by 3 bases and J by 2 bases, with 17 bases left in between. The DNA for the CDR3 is TGCGCCAGCAGCCAGAAGCAGGGATCACCTACCTACGAGCAGTACTTC. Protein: CASSQKQGSPTYEQYF.

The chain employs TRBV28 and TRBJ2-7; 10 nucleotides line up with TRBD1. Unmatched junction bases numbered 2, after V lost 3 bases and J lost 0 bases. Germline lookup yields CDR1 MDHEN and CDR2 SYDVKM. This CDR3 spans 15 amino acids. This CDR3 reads CASSLWTGGSYEQYF. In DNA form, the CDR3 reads TGTGCCAGCAGTTTGTGGACAGGGGGCTCCTACGAGCAGTACTTC.

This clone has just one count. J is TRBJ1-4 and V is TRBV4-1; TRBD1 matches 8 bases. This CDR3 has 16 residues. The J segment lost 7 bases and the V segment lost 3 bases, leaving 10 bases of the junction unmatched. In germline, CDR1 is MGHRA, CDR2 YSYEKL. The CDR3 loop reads CASSHQWTGKGEKLFF. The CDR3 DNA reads TGCGCCAGCAGCCATCAATGGACAGGGAAAGGTGAAAAACTGTTTTTT.

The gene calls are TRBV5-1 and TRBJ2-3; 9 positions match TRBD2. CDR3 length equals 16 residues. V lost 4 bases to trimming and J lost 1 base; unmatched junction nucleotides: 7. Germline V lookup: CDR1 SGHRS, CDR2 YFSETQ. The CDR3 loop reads CASSVSSGARTDTQYF. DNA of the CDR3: TGCGCCAGCAGCGTATCTAGCGGGGCGCGCACAGATACGCAGTATTTT. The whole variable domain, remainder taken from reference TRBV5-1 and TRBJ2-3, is KAGVTQTPRYLIKTRGQQVTLSCSPISGHRSVSWYQQTPGQGLQFLFEYFSETQRNKGNFPGRFSGRQFSNSRSEMNVSTLELGDSALYLCASSVSSGARTDTQYFGPGTRLTVL.

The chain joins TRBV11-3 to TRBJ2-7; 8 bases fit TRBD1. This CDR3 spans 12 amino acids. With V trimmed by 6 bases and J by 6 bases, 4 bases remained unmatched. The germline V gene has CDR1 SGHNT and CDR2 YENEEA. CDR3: CASRGQGGEQYF. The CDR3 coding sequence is TGTGCCAGCAGAGGACAGGGAGGCGAGCAGTACTTC. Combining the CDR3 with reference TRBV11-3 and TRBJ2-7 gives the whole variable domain EAGVVQSPRYKIIEKKQPVAFWCNPISGHNTLYWYLQNLGQGPELLIRYENEEAVDDSQLPKDRFSAERLKGVDSTLKIQPAELGDSAVYLCASRGQGGEQYFGPGTRLTVT.

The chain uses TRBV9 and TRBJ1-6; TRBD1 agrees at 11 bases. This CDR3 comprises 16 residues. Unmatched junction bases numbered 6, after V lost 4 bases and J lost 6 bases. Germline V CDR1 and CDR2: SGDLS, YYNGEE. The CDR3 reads CASSLGQGASNSPLHF. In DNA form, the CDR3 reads TGTGCCAGCAGCTTAGGACAGGGGGCAAGTAATTCACCCCTCCACTTT.

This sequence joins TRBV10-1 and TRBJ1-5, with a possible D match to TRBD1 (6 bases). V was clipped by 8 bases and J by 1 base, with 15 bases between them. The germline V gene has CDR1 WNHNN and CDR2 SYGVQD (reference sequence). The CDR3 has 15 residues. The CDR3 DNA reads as TGCGCCAGCCGCCAGGGGATTCGCAGCAATCAGCCCCAGCATTTT. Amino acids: CASRQGIRSNQPQHF.

DNA of the CDR3: TGTGCCAGCAGCCAAGGCCCACAAGAGACCCAGTACTTC. Protein sequence: CASSQGPQETQYF. The chain employs TRBV14 and TRBJ2-5; no reliable D call. V shed 1 base and J shed 2 bases, with 5 bases lying between them. CDR1 and CDR2 from the germline V gene are SGHDN and FVKESK. There are 13 residues in the CDR3.

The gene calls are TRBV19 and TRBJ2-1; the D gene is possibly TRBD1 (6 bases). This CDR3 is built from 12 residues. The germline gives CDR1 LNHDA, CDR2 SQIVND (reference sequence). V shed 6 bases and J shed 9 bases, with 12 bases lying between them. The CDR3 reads CASSWRGGEQFF. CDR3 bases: TGTGCCAGTAGCTGGCGAGGGGGTGAGCAGTTCTTC.

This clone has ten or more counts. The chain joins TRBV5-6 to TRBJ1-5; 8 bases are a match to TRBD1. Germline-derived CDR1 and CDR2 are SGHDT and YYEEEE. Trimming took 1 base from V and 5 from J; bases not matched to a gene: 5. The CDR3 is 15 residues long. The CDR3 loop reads CASSLKGQDHQPQHF. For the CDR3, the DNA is TGTGCCAGCAGCTTGAAGGGACAGGACCATCAGCCCCAGCATTTT. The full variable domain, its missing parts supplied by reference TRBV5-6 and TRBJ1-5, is DAGVTQSPTHLIKTRGQQVTLRCSPKSGHDTVSWYQQALGQGPQFIFQYYEEEERQRGNFPDRFSGHQFPNYSSELNVNALLLGDSALYLCASSLKGQDHQPQHFGDGTRLSIL.

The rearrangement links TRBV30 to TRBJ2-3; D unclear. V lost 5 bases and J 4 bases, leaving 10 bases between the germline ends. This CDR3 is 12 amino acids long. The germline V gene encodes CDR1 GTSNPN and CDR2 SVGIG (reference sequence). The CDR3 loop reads CAWGLNADTQYF. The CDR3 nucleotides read TGTGCCTGGGGATTGAATGCAGATACGCAGTATTTT.

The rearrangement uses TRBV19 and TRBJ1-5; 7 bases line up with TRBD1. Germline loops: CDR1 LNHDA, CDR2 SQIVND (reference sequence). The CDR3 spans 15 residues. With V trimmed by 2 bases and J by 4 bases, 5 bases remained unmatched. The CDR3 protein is CASSINRGRNQPQHF. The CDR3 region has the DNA TGTGCCAGTAGTATAAACAGGGGCCGGAATCAGCCCCAGCATTTT.

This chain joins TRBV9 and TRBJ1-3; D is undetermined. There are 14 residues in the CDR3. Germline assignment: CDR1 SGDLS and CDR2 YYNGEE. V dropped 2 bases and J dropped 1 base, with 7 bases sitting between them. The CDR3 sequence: CASSVGSSGNTIYF. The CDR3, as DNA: TGTGCCAGCAGCGTGGGGAGTTCTGGAAACACCATATATTTT.

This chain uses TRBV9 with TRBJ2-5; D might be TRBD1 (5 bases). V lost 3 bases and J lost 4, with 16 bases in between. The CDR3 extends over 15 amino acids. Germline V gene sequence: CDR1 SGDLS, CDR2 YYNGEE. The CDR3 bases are TGTGCCAGCAGCGCCTCCCCACAGGTCTTAGAGACCCAGTACTTC. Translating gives CASSASPQVLETQYF.